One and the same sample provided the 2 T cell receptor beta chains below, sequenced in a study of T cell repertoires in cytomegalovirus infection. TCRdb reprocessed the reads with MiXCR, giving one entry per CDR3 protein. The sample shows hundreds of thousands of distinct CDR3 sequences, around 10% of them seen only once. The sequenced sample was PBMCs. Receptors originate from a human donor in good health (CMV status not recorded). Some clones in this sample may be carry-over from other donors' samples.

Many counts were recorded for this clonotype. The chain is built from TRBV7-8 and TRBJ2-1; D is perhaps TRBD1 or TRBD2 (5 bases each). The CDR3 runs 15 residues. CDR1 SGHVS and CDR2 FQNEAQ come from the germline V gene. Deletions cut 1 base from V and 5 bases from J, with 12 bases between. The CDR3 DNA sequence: TGTGCCAGCAGCTTAGAGGTCGGGACCCACAATGAGCAGTTCTTC. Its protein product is CASSLEVGTHNEQFF.

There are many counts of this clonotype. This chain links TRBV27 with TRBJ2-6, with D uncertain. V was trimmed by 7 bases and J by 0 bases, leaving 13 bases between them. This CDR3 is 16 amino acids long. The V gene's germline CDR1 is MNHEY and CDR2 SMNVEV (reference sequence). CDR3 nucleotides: TGTGCCAGCACCCAGACGTGGGTCTCTGGGGCCAACGTCCTGACTTTC. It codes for CASTQTWVSGANVLTF.